This T cell receptor beta chain was documented in a study of cytomegalovirus exposure and HLA in healthy donors. CDR3 length: 16 residues. V gave up 7 bases and J gave up 0 bases, with 18 bases separating them. Germline V gene lookup returns CDR1 SNHLY and CDR2 FYNNEI. Researchers ran the PCR with 60 Vbeta and 13 Jbeta primers. The table came from immunoSEQ multiplex PCR; TCRdb's copy has only in-frame clones and leaves some out. Of around 190,000 clones in the sample, more than 65% are singletons; the top ten hold approximately 1.2%. Sequencing was performed on PBMCs. The TCR comes from a girl aged 2 to 10 in good health and CMV-seropositive. The chain carries TRBV2 and TRBJ1-1; TRBD1 is a possible D gene (6 bases). CDR3 DNA sequence: TGTGCCAGCATAGAGAGGTCAGGACAGTTGAACACTGAAGCTTTCTTT. Amino acid sequence: CASIERSGQLNTEAFF.